A selection of T cell receptor beta chains follows, all from one sample in a study of spatial heterogeneity in lung cancer. TCRdb fed the 5' RACE reads into MiXCR, producing one record per CDR3 protein. The table lists about 50,000 distinct CDR3 sequences, approximately 7.6% of them singletons. The sequencing used PBMCs, collected at surgery. Source of these receptors: a female donor with early-stage non-small cell lung cancer. The CDR3 runs from the conserved cysteine through the conserved F or W. Each record gives: clone size, V gene, J gene, D gene, CDR3 length, CDR3 protein. A D gene is named only where the DNA matches it firmly. Clone size is not always given. Where it is, it says once, few, many or a class for expanded clones.

-,TRBV19,TRBJ2-1,-,15,CASTAQRVSYNEQFF
-,TRBV4-2,TRBJ1-6,-,16,CASSQAHGDDNSPLHF
few,TRBV7-2,TRBJ1-5,-,15,CASSPRGLHNQPQHF
few,TRBV7-9,TRBJ1-2,-,15,CASSQSSGVNYGYTF
few,TRBV30,TRBJ1-3,-,13,CAWSSYSGNTIYF
many,TRBV28,TRBJ2-7,-,13,CASNLDTSYEQYF
few,TRBV19,TRBJ1-5,-,16,CASRPRQDYSNQPQHF
many,TRBV9,TRBJ2-1,-,14,CASSSPRSYNEQFF
-,TRBV4-3,TRBJ1-4,-,17,CASSQDSGQRLNEKLFF
few,TRBV10-3,TRBJ2-1,TRBD1,15,CAIQNRDRGHPAQFF
many,TRBV6-6,TRBJ1-2,-,16,CASSRPTRGVFYGYTF
-,TRBV7-9,TRBJ2-5,-,12,CASKPFQETQYF
-,TRBV5-5,TRBJ2-5,TRBD1,18,CASSLLSTLAGGVETQYF
few,TRBV7-9,TRBJ1-1,-,14,CASSATELISEAFF
-,TRBV23-1,TRBJ2-3,-,16,CASNPSPGVHTDTQYF
-,TRBV6-2/TRBV6-3,TRBJ2-2,-,14,CASSSTQGPGELFF
-,TRBV10-3,TRBJ1-1,TRBD1,15,CAISENGQGITEAFF
-,TRBV5-1,TRBJ2-3,-,16,CASSLGLDSSTDTQYF
few,TRBV5-6,TRBJ1-5,-,15,CASSLAGGANQPQHF
-,TRBV6-1,TRBJ1-5,TRBD1,17,CASTPGGGRSGNQPQHF
-,TRBV20-1,TRBJ1-6,-,15,CSARDTPTTNSPLHF
many,TRBV5-5,TRBJ1-1,-,15,CASSLAPASHTEAFF
many,TRBV3-1,TRBJ1-2,TRBD1,15,CASSPGTETNYGYTF
few,TRBV12-3/TRBV12-4,TRBJ1-3,-,13,CASSFMRGDTIYF
many,TRBV28,TRBJ1-1,TRBD1,17,CASRPGQGVLRGTEAFF
few,TRBV7-8,TRBJ2-3,TRBD2,19,CASSSITSGGASSTDTQYF
-,TRBV4-1,TRBJ2-7,-,14,CASSQDASMYEQYF
many,TRBV29-1,TRBJ1-3,TRBD1,14,CSVGDRGPGNTIYF
-,TRBV7-2,TRBJ2-1,-,13,CASSLGRAGEQFF
-,TRBV7-9,TRBJ2-7,-,13,CASRPLGAQEQYF
-,TRBV6-2/TRBV6-3,TRBJ1-5,-,15,CASSGIEISNQPQHF
-,TRBV30,TRBJ2-2,TRBD1,13,CAWSGTGTGELFF
many,TRBV27,TRBJ1-5,-,13,CASRSGVNQPQHF
-,TRBV6-2/TRBV6-3,TRBJ2-5,TRBD1,16,CASCFLGQGLGETQYF
-,TRBV12-3/TRBV12-4,TRBJ1-5,-,14,CASSPITGTEPQHF
-,TRBV6-5,TRBJ1-1,-,13,CASSYGPNTEAFF
few,TRBV12-3/TRBV12-4,TRBJ2-5,TRBD2,14,CASTIAGGQQTQYF
many,TRBV20-1,TRBJ2-7,-,11,CSGISGYEQYF
few,TRBV18,TRBJ2-7,-,12,CASSSSGAEQYF
many,TRBV6-5,TRBJ2-4,TRBD2,16,CASSQTGLALKNIQYF
many,TRBV4-3,TRBJ2-2,-,13,CASSGGDTGELFF
few,TRBV6-1,TRBJ2-7,-,11,CASRSLYEQYF
many,TRBV19,TRBJ2-5,-,12,CASSMSKETQYF